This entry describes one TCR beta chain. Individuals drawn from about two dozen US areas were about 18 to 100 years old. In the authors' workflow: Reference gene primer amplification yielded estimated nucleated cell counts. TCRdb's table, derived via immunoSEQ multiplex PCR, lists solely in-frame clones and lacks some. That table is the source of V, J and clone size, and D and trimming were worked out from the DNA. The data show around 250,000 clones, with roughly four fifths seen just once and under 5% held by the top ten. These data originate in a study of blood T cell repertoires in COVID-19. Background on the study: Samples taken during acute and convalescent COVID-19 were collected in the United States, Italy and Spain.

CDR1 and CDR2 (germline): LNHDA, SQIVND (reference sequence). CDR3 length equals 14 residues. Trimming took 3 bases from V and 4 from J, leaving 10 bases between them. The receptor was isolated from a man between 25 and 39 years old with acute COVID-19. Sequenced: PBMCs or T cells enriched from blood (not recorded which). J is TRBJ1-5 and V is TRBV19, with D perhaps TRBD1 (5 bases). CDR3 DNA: TGTGCCAGTAGTATGGGACTGACGAATCAGCCCCAGCATTTT. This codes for CASSMGLTNQPQHF.